The clone carrying this T cell receptor (beta chain) was counted a few times. Its target is unknown. A second PCR, run for about 7 to 11 cycles, used a sample-barcoded 5' primer plus a J-beta primer mix. Tags on each cDNA molecule came from a template-switch adaptor with 12 random nucleotides. TCRdb fed the 5' RACE reads into MiXCR, producing one record per CDR3 protein. Of around 800,000 distinct CDR3 sequences listed, roughly 24% were seen once; the top ten hold roughly 3.1%. The record originates from a study of blood T cells in healthy people across ages. Notes on the study in general: There were more naive CD4+ cells and higher diversity in long-lived donors than in aged donors.

Germline-derived CDR1 and CDR2 are LGHDT and YNNKEL (reference sequence). The CDR3 is 14 amino acids. This sample also belongs to another study, concerning T cells of mothers and their children. From that second work: Reads obtained per mother exceeded 8.5 million TCR beta CDR3 reads, with 3 million to 3.5 million obtained per child. Pairs that are related and pairs that are unrelated have TCR recombination output shaped similarly by thymic selection.

This clonotype was sampled from a boy younger than 18 in good health. Sequencing input: blood. The gene calls are TRBV3-1 and TRBJ2-5; TRBD2 matches at 7 bases. The J call may be mistaken, given a closer DNA end match to TRBJ2-7. The CDR3 coding sequence is TGTGCCAGCAGCCAGGCTAGCGGACCCTACGAGCAGTACTTC. Translated: CASSQASGPYEQYF.